The 5 T cell receptor beta chains reported below all come from one sample, sequenced in a study of blood T cell repertoires in COVID-19. Method: immunoSEQ multiplex PCR; TCRdb's copy keeps in-frame clones and lacks some. Of 130,000 to 150,000 clones in the sample, 85% to 90% were seen once. Material: peripheral blood. The receptors were sampled from a woman aged 55-70 years with active COVID-19.

This sequence joins TRBV28 and TRBJ1-2; no definite D call. The CDR3 sequence is 14 residues long. Germline values: CDR1 MDHEN, CDR2 SYDVKM. V was pared by 2 bases and J by 8 bases, with 15 bases between. As DNA, the CDR3 is TGTGCCAGCAGTTTACCCCAGGAGAGGAGGGGCTACACCTTC. Protein sequence: CASSLPQERRGYTF.

V and J are TRBV4-3 and TRBJ2-1, with D uncertain. The CDR3 extends over 16 amino acids. The V gene's germline CDR1 is LGHNA and CDR2 YSLEER. V lost 0 bases to trimming and J lost 7 bases, with 16 bases between them. CDR3 in DNA: TGCGCCAGCAGCCAAGACATGTACAGATTAAGGAATGAGCAGTTCTTC. It encodes CASSQDMYRLRNEQFF.

The chain joins TRBV10-3 to TRBJ2-1, with 8 nucleotides matching TRBD1. CDR1 is ENHRY and CDR2 is SYGVKD in the germline V gene. The CDR3 consists of 13 residues. V was clipped by 10 bases and J by 4 bases; unmatched bases: 6. DNA of the CDR3: TGTGCCACAATGACAGGGGCTTACAATGAGCAGTTCTTC. Its translation is CATMTGAYNEQFF.

V usage is TRBV5-1 and J usage is TRBJ2-7; 10 nucleotides agree with TRBD1. Losses at the gene ends were 4 bases for V and 5 bases for J; bases not matched to a gene: 15. Germline V gives CDR1 SGHRS, CDR2 YFSETQ. The CDR3 runs 17 residues. CDR3 in DNA: TGCGCCAGCAGCCGGCCGCTGAGGACAGGGGGTAAGGACGAGCAGTACTTC. Residues: CASSRPLRTGGKDEQYF.

V and J are TRBV30 and TRBJ2-3, with D perhaps matching TRBD2 (5 bases). This CDR3 spans 14 amino acids. V was cut by 4 bases and J by 1 base, with 12 bases left in between. From germline, CDR1 is GTSNPN and CDR2 SVGIG (reference sequence). DNA for the CDR3: TGTGCCTGGAATGGAGGTCTGGGCACAGATACGCAGTATTTT. Translated: CAWNGGLGTDTQYF. Full variable domain (remainder filled in from reference TRBV30 and TRBJ2-3): SQTIHQWPATLVQPVGSPLSLECTVEGTSNPNLYWYRQAAGRGLQLLFYSVGIGQISSEVPQNLSASRPQDRQFILSSKKLLLSDSGFYLCAWNGGLGTDTQYFGPGTRLTVL.